This TCR beta chain was obtained from a study of spatial heterogeneity in lung cancer. Study-wide context: For the average unique TCR and UMI combination, more than 8.5 occurrences appeared in raw reads. Study-level findings and limits: Resection blood, more than follow-up blood, showed ubiquitous expanded tumor TCRs.

As to this clonotype: Its antigen is as yet unknown.

Time point described: sample taken at primary tumor resection. Without sorting, whole RNA was sequenced from tumor, nontumor lung or frozen PBMC. Samples were obtained from some 72 donors, all untreated early-stage non-small cell lung cancer patients. The presence of a unique molecular identifier marked each TCR cDNA molecule. TCRdb fed the 5' RACE reads into MiXCR, producing one record per CDR3 protein. The table includes around 75,000 distinct CDR3 sequences, 13% detected once. The CDR3 sequence is 14 residues long. CDR1 and CDR2 from the germline V gene are SGHNT and YENEEA. Trimming cost V 3 bases and J 4 bases, with 13 bases left between them.

This TCR was sampled from a male donor with early-stage non-small cell lung cancer. Sequences were derived from PBMCs, sampled at surgery. V and J are TRBV11-3 and TRBJ2-7, with D hard to call. The CDR3 loop is CASSFNDGTYEQYF. Here the CDR3 DNA reads TGTGCCAGCAGCTTCAATGACGGAACATACGAGCAGTACTTC.